This T cell receptor beta chain originates from a study of regulatory T cells in long-lasting Graves disease (dated by TCRdb to the early 2020s). With respect to the entire study: Newly diagnosed Graves' disease patients had taken antithyroid drugs for less than 3 months. The study was registered as a clinical trial and conducted in China. Peripheral blood TCR sequencing and RNA sequencing compared persistent Graves' disease patients with newly diagnosed Graves' disease patients. A total of roughly 33 samples underwent TCR sequencing: some 13 from persistent and 20 from newly diagnosed Graves' disease patients. What the work shows at the level of the full study, not this receptor alone: The small sample size was acknowledged by the authors as a limitation that may reduce accuracy. More public clonotypes were shared among persistent patients (under 3,000) than among newly diagnosed patients (966). Only peripheral blood was studied, because thyroid tissue, the primary lesion, was inaccessible. Sequencing and analysis were limited to the TCR beta chain. Lower TCR Shannon entropy and fewer highly expanded clones were observed in persistent Graves' disease patients than in newly diagnosed patients, which suggested clonal expansion. Persistent disease showed preferential use of TRBV28, TRBJ1-2 and TRBJ2-5, whereas newly diagnosed disease favored TRBV20-1 and TRBJ2-1.

This specimen's time point label, interpreted: newly diagnosed GD, antithyroid drugs for less than 3 months. For both TCR sequencing and RNA sequencing, RNA was extracted from PBMCs using TRIzol. The diagnosis of Graves' disease was made according to American Thyroid Association guidelines. Patients were recruited from an endocrinology department in Xi'an, China. Each patient gave approximately 8.8 milliliters of peripheral blood, collected in an EDTA anticoagulant tube. PBMCs were isolated by Ficoll Paque Plus density gradient separation without further T cell sorting. An Agilent 2100 Bioanalyzer and agarose gel were used to check RNA quality, and a NanoDrop 2000 was used to measure RNA concentration. On this clonotype: This clone's antigen is unknown. One base away there is no much larger clone; base qualities are not given.

V and J are truncated by 4 bases and 3 bases respectively, leaving an intervening sequence of 13 bases. The germline V gene encodes CDR1 SGHDT and CDR2 YYEEEE. The cysteine opens and the phenylalanine closes a CDR3 of 14 amino acids. The DNA shown is the 42-base CDR3, in frame from base 1. The library came from multiplex PCR. This sample was sequenced with an Illumina HiSeq 4000. To build TCR beta libraries, CDR3 regions were amplified by Arm-PCR using iRepertoire HTBI primers. Gel purification was performed on PCR products prior to sequencing. Per the original workflow: Across samples, fewer than 70 TRBV and 14 TRBJ segments were identified and used for gene usage analysis of CDR3 amino acid clonotypes. COPE and FqMerger were used to merge filtered high-quality paired reads into contigs. BLAST was used to align contigs to the IMGT TRBV, TRBD and TRBJ reference genes, and CDR3 was defined following IMGT. Any clonotype with a frequency above 0.1% was classified as a highly expanded clone. Shannon entropy was used to measure repertoire diversity, and the Gini coefficient was used to measure V-J evenness. A clonotype found in more than one individual was treated as public. TCRdb passed the public sequencing reads through fastp at Q25 and MiXCR, retaining productive beta sequences. Duplicate CDR3 protein sequences are folded into a single record with the most common DNA and genes. The V and J calls reflect TCRdb's pipeline rather than the authors' work. Within this sample are approximately 350,000 distinct CDR3 sequences, with 15% to 20% of them counted one time only. The biggest ten clones account for roughly 21% of the sample.

This sample also appeared in a second study, on T cells in Graves' hyperthyroidism and ophthalmopathy. Drawing on the second study: Stable Graves' hyperthyroidism was defined as no progression to ophthalmopathy during 18 months of follow-up. Hyperthyroidism patients were newly diagnosed, with disease duration under 2 months, and aged 18 to 65 years. Exclusion was applied to patients with uncontrolled infections, other autoimmune diseases, pregnancy or lactation. Diagnoses relied on clinical symptoms, serum thyroxine and TRAb, thyroid ultrasound and orbital computed tomography. A first-round RT-PCR of the TCR CDR3 used the HTBI primer set with the Qiagen OneStep RT-PCR kit. Blood samples also contained most of the expanded thyroid clonotypes (frequency above 0.001), which suggests that blood repertoires may reflect thyroid immune responses. Ophthalmopathy was separated from stable hyperthyroidism by a 13 V-J signature model, with just over 85% sensitivity and approximately 81% specificity obtained in cross-validation and 80%/75% obtained in testing. In validation, progression to ophthalmopathy was predicted by the model with 70.59% sensitivity and roughly 72% specificity, a median of about 6.4 months before onset. To identify TCR V-J signatures that set the groups apart, the researchers used a discovery cohort of about a hundred patients, made up of 43 with Graves' ophthalmopathy and some 60 with stable Graves' hyperthyroidism. Prospective prediction of ophthalmopathy was tested in an independent validation cohort of 18 to 20 hyperthyroidism patients and 17 patients who later progressed to ophthalmopathy. For training and testing, the 100 or so patients in the discovery cohort were randomly divided in a 7:3 ratio. In about 6 Graves' hyperthyroidism patients, the study also compared T-cell repertoires from thyroid tissue with T-cell repertoires from blood. After blood sampling, hyperthyroidism patients were treated with methimazole at a starting dose of 30 mg daily, and ophthalmopathy patients were treated with high-dose intravenous methylprednisolone. Libraries were constructed in a second round of multiplex PCR, after which size selection and purification were performed. Paired-end sequencing of the libraries was performed with 100 bp reads on an Illumina HiSeq2000. SOAPnuke was used to process the raw data, removing reads that contained adapters or uncalled bases, had a mean Phred below 15, or lacked an exact match to the constant primer or identifier. COPE v1.2.5 was used to merge the high-quality paired reads, and each unique nucleotide sequence was defined as a clonotype. Clonotypes were aligned to IMGT TRBV, TRBD and TRBJ reference segments using MiTCR v1.1. Analysis was restricted to V-J combinations with a frequency above 0.0001, which covered about 99% of repertoires. The TCS score was defined as the ratio of F50 (clonal expansion) to E x V (chaos), calculated using BLOSUM62-based TCRdist between CDR3 peptides within each V-J. Welch's t-statistics and random forest reduced fewer than 550 V-J features to 13, which were used in a naive Bayes classifier (R e1071). Sample size was not statistically predetermined, and blinding of investigators to group allocation was not performed. TCR Vbeta CDR3 sequencing of roughly 140 peripheral blood samples (over 40 ophthalmopathy, around 80 hyperthyroidism and 17 progressor patients) is reported in the paper.

This chain is built from TRBV5-6 and TRBJ1-2; tentative D gene TRBD1, with 6 bases matching. Sequencing used peripheral blood mononuclear cells (PBMCs), obtained at new diagnosis, from a patient treated with antithyroid drugs. The TCR sequence derives from a woman under 30 with Graves disease. Donor details come from another sample of the same person, matched by shared clones. The nucleotide sequence is TGTGCCAGCAGCCGAACAGGGAGGCACTATGGCTACACCTTC. Translated, this is CASSRTGRHYGYTF.